This TCR beta chain stems from a study of glioma-infiltrating T cells after dendritic cell vaccination. Whole-study findings and limits: Higher TCR clonality did not directly relate to longer survival.

The PCR used 60 V beta and 13 J beta primers. Assay: immunoSEQ multiplex PCR; the TCRdb copy retains only in-frame clones and omits some. The sample has about 92,000 clones; 86% are singletons. On this clone: The antigen is undetermined.

The sequences come from blood, collected before dendritic cell vaccination. The sequence came from a human donor with glioblastoma.

The CDR3: CASSGRQNTEAFF. CDR3 DNA sequence: TGTGCCAGCAGCGGCAGACAGAACACTGAAGCTTTCTTT. The chain is built from TRBV9 and TRBJ1-1; D gene uncertain. Germline V gene lookup returns CDR1 SGDLS and CDR2 YYNGEE. The germline V and J ends were trimmed by 3 bases and 1 base, with 7 bases remaining between them. The CDR3 runs to 13 residues.